These 10 T cell receptor beta chains share one sample of origin, sequenced in a study of blood T cell repertoires in COVID-19. Sequencing used immunoSEQ multiplex PCR; TCRdb keeps in-frame clones, though not all of them. This table has 150,000 to 200,000 clones, approximately 81% appearing once. Specimen: peripheral blood. The source of these receptors is a human donor with acute or convalescent COVID-19. The donor label of this sample is uncertain.

The V gene is TRBV4-1, the J gene TRBJ2-7, with D uncertain. The V end was cut by 0 bases, the J end by 0 bases, with 3 bases between. Looked up from germline, CDR1 is MGHRA and CDR2 is YSYEKL. The CDR3 spans 13 residues. The CDR3 DNA reads as TGCGCCAGCAGCCAAGACGGCTCCTACGAGCAGTACTTC. Its translation is CASSQDGSYEQYF.

The rearrangement links TRBV18 to TRBJ1-1, with TRBD1 as a possible D gene (6 bases). The ends were cut back, 3 bases at V and 8 bases at J, with 19 bases in the middle. CDR1 is KGHSH and CDR2 is LQKENI in the germline V gene. The CDR3 sequence is 15 residues long. Written as DNA, the CDR3 is TGTGCCAGCTCACCCACAACAGGGTCGCGACCCGAAGCTTTCTTT. It is translated as CASSPTTGSRPEAFF.

The table lists this clone with a count of one. The chain uses TRBV24-1 and TRBJ2-1, with 9 bases that match TRBD2. Germline CDR1 and CDR2: KGHDR and SFDVKD. V lost 3 bases and J lost 6; bases outside the gene matches: 5. This CDR3 is 15 amino acids long. CDR3 sequence (DNA): TGTGCCACCAGTGATAATGCGGGGGGGTCCAATGAGCAGTTCTTC. Protein product: CATSDNAGGSNEQFF.

The rearrangement links TRBV3-1 (or the pseudogene TRBV3-2) to TRBJ1-2; 8 bases map to TRBD1. The J segment lost 8 bases and the V segment lost 0 bases, leaving 8 bases of the junction unmatched. Germline CDR1 and CDR2: LGHDT and YNNKEL (reference sequence). The CDR3 is 15 amino acids. The DNA of the CDR3 is TGTGCCAGCAGCCAAGAGTGGTTAACAGGGGGGGGCTACACCTTC. It is translated as CASSQEWLTGGGYTF.

The chain employs TRBV4-3 and TRBJ1-2; 7 bases are shared with TRBD1. The V gene end was trimmed by 0 bases and the J gene end by 1 base; junction bases not matched to a gene: 5. Looked up from germline, CDR1 is LGHNA and CDR2 is YSLEER. The CDR3 has 16 amino acids. CDR3 residues: CASSQDRQGGNYGYTF. The CDR3 DNA sequence: TGCGCCAGCAGCCAAGATCGGCAGGGGGGTAACTATGGCTACACCTTC.

The J gene is TRBJ1-2, the V gene TRBV30; 10 nucleotides align to TRBD1. The CDR3 covers 13 residues. Germline V gene data show CDR1 as GTSNPN and CDR2 as SVGIG (reference sequence). Trimming removed 3 bases from V and 8 bases from J; junction bases left unmatched: 6. CDR3 region: CAWSTGQGYGYTF. The CDR3 nucleotides read TGTGCCTGGAGCACGGGACAGGGGTACGGCTACACCTTC.

The rearrangement links TRBV5-5 to TRBJ2-5; D gene uncertain. This CDR3 is built from 12 residues. V lost 1 base, J lost 5 bases, and 6 bases lay in between. In germline, CDR1 is SGHKS, CDR2 YYEKEE (reference sequence). The CDR3 nucleotides are TGTGCCAGCAGCTTGTTCAGGGAGACCCAGTACTTC. Residues: CASSLFRETQYF.

V usage is TRBV19 and J usage is TRBJ1-6; a weak D match, TRBD1 (6 bases). Trimming shortened V by 9 bases and J by 7 bases, and 13 bases separated the two germline ends. Germline V gene data show CDR1 as LNHDA and CDR2 as SQIVND (reference sequence). This CDR3 is built from 13 residues. The CDR3 DNA follows: TGTGCCAGCCCGATGAGGGGGAATTCACCCCTCCACTTT. Protein sequence: CASPMRGNSPLHF.

The chain combines TRBV11-1 with TRBJ1-1, with D perhaps matching TRBD1 (5 bases). The CDR3 runs 15 residues. Germline V gene sequence: CDR1 SGHAT, CDR2 FQDESV (reference sequence). V was clipped by 4 bases and J by 1 base, with 13 bases between them. CDR3 in DNA: TGTGCCAGCAGCTCGAAACAGGTTTCGAACACTGAAGCTTTCTTT. It encodes CASSSKQVSNTEAFF.

V usage is TRBV18 and J usage is TRBJ2-5; D is uncertain. This CDR3 is built from 13 residues. V was cut by 2 bases and J by 1 base, with 5 bases left in between. CDR1 KGHSH and CDR2 LQKENI come from the germline V gene. As DNA, the CDR3 is TGTGCCAGCTCACCAGGCCTCCAAGAGACCCAGTACTTC. Translation: CASSPGLQETQYF. The full variable domain, completed using reference TRBV18 and TRBJ2-5, is NAGVMQNPRHLVRRRGQEARLRCSPMKGHSHVYWYRQLPEEGLKFMVYLQKENIIDESGMPKERFSAEFPKEGPSILRIQQVVRGDSAAYFCASSPGLQETQYFGPGTRLLVL.